This entry features one TCR beta chain sequence. Its antigen is as yet unknown. These data belong to a study of cytomegalovirus exposure and HLA in healthy donors. Study-wide findings and caveats: CMV serostatus alone was available as immune exposure information.

It was with 60 Vbeta and 13 Jbeta primers that the PCR ran. Produced via immunoSEQ multiplex PCR; TCRdb's table is partial and in-frame only. The sample holds 150,000 or so clones. Germline-derived CDR1 and CDR2 are MDHEN and SYDVKM. V was pared by 3 bases and J by 2 bases, with 16 bases between. The CDR3 covers 16 residues. The chain links TRBV28 to TRBJ2-5, with D tentatively TRBD1 (6 bases). The TCR comes from a woman aged 45 to 65 in good health and CMV-seronegative. The sequencing input was PBMCs. The CDR3 DNA reads TGTGCCAGCAGTTTCCTCCAGGGGCCTATGCAAGAGACCCAGTACTTC. Translating it yields CASSFLQGPMQETQYF.